This is a list of T cell receptor beta chains from one sample in a study of blood T cells in healthy people across ages. MiXCR was run by TCRdb on the 5' RACE reads, yielding one entry per CDR3 protein. This sample yields about 780,000 distinct CDR3 sequences, of which 25% to 30% are seen a single time; about 3% belongs to the top ten. The sample was also reused in another study, on T cells of mothers and their children.

The sample taken for sequencing was blood. These receptors came from a boy aged 10-17 years in good health. Both conserved end residues are part of each CDR3. Fields, in order: J gene, CDR3 length, clone size, D gene, V gene, CDR3 protein, CDR3 DNA. D genes are given only for firm matches. The size field is filled for only some rows; it gives once, few, many or a size class.

J: TRBJ1-1
length: 13
size: -
D: -
V: TRBV20-1
CDR3: CSAPDNMNTEAFF
DNA: TGCAGTGCCCCGGACAACATGAACACTGAAGCTTTCTTT

J: TRBJ2-4
length: 14
size: many
D: TRBD1
V: TRBV20-1
CDR3: CSASHGQGKNIQYF
DNA: TGCAGTGCTAGTCACGGACAGGGAAAAAACATTCAGTACTTC

J: TRBJ2-2
length: 17
size: -
D: -
V: TRBV15
CDR3: CATSRSGRGESAGELFF
DNA: TGTGCCACCAGCAGGAGCGGCAGGGGCGAAAGTGCCGGGGAGCTGTTTTTT

J: TRBJ1-2
length: 16
size: -
D: -
V: TRBV4-2
CDR3: CASSQDPGGYGYGYTF
DNA: TGTGCCAGCAGCCAAGACCCCGGGGGGTATGGCTATGGCTACACCTTC

J: TRBJ1-1
length: 13
size: -
D: -
V: TRBV7-8
CDR3: CASSLRSETEAFF
DNA: TGTGCCAGCAGCTTAAGGAGTGAGACTGAAGCTTTCTTT

J: TRBJ2-1
length: 13
size: few
D: TRBD2
V: TRBV29-1
CDR3: CSTGRGGGDEQFF
DNA: TGCAGCACTGGTCGTGGGGGAGGGGATGAGCAGTTCTTC

J: TRBJ2-7
length: 15
size: -
D: TRBD1
V: TRBV28
CDR3: CASSFRDRQTYEQYF
DNA: TGTGCCAGCAGTTTCAGGGACAGGCAAACCTACGAGCAGTACTTC

J: TRBJ2-5
length: 15
size: few
D: -
V: TRBV28
CDR3: CASSRRKILQETQYF
DNA: TGTGCCAGCAGTCGTAGGAAAATTCTGCAAGAGACCCAGTACTTC

J: TRBJ1-2
length: 14
size: -
D: TRBD1
V: TRBV12-3/TRBV12-4
CDR3: CASSLAEGQAPYTF
DNA: TGTGCCAGCAGTTTAGCGGAAGGACAGGCCCCCTACACCTTC

J: TRBJ1-2
length: 15
size: -
D: TRBD1
V: TRBV28
CDR3: CASSLGQGAQNGYTF
DNA: TGTGCCAGCTCCCTTGGACAGGGGGCGCAGAATGGCTACACCTTC

J: TRBJ2-3
length: 15
size: -
D: -
V: TRBV4-1
CDR3: CASSQEGRITDMQYF
DNA: TGCGCCAGCAGCCAAGAGGGACGAATCACAGATATGCAGTATTTT

J: TRBJ1-2
length: 16
size: -
D: TRBD1
V: TRBV9
CDR3: CASSARQGSLVYGYTF
DNA: TGTGCCAGCAGCGCAAGACAGGGTAGCCTTGTCTATGGCTACACCTTC

J: TRBJ2-7
length: 12
size: -
D: -
V: TRBV2
CDR3: CASSKASYEQYF
DNA: TGTGCCAGCTCTAAGGCTTCCTACGAGCAGTACTTC

J: TRBJ2-1
length: 18
size: few
D: -
V: TRBV6-1
CDR3: CASSEGTDLPSSYNEQFF
DNA: TGTGCCAGCAGTGAAGGGACAGACCTTCCGAGCTCCTACAATGAGCAGTTCTTC

J: TRBJ2-1
length: 15
size: once
D: -
V: TRBV5-1
CDR3: CASSLIPPEGNEQFF
DNA: TGCGCCAGCAGCTTAATCCCCCCAGAAGGCAATGAGCAGTTCTTC

J: TRBJ2-5
length: 13
size: -
D: -
V: TRBV11-2
CDR3: CASSPRSHETQYF
DNA: TGTGCCAGCAGCCCCCGCAGCCACGAGACCCAGTACTTC

J: TRBJ2-3
length: 13
size: few
D: TRBD2
V: TRBV7-2
CDR3: CASRGSGSGTQYF
DNA: TGTGCCAGCAGGGGGAGCGGGAGTGGTACGCAGTATTTT

J: TRBJ2-1
length: 13
size: -
D: -
V: TRBV5-1
CDR3: CASSWPLFGEQFF
DNA: TGCGCCAGCAGCTGGCCCCTCTTCGGTGAGCAGTTCTTC

J: TRBJ1-5
length: 16
size: -
D: -
V: TRBV13
CDR3: CASSLSGGMSNQPQHF
DNA: TGTGCCAGCAGCTTATCCGGGGGGATGAGCAATCAGCCCCAGCATTTT

J: TRBJ1-1
length: 13
size: -
D: -
V: TRBV2
CDR3: CASSKQRGTEAFF
DNA: TGTGCCAGCTCTAAGCAGAGGGGGACTGAAGCTTTCTTT

J: TRBJ2-7
length: 14
size: -
D: TRBD1
V: TRBV7-9
CDR3: CASSLGTGLREQYF
DNA: TGTGCCAGCAGCTTAGGGACAGGCTTACGCGAGCAGTACTTC

J: TRBJ2-1
length: 17
size: -
D: TRBD2
V: TRBV9
CDR3: CASSVGLGLAGGNEQFF
DNA: TGTGCCAGCAGCGTAGGCCTAGGGCTAGCGGGGGGCAATGAGCAGTTCTTC

J: TRBJ1-1
length: 13
size: few
D: -
V: TRBV28
CDR3: CASSLGHHTEAFF
DNA: TGTGCCAGCAGTTTAGGACACCACACTGAAGCTTTCTTT

J: TRBJ1-4
length: 15
size: few
D: -
V: TRBV6-1
CDR3: CASSERPATNEKLFF
DNA: TGTGCCAGCAGCGAGCGACCAGCAACTAATGAAAAACTGTTTTTT

J: TRBJ1-1
length: 11
size: few
D: -
V: TRBV2
CDR3: CASRQVLGAFF
DNA: TGTGCCAGCAGACAGGTTCTCGGAGCTTTCTTT

J: TRBJ2-2
length: 15
size: few
D: TRBD1
V: TRBV5-1
CDR3: CASTPRQGATGELFF
DNA: TGCGCCAGCACCCCTAGGCAGGGGGCAACCGGGGAGCTGTTTTTT

J: TRBJ2-1
length: 14
size: few
D: TRBD2
V: TRBV3-1
CDR3: CASMGTSGGDEQFF
DNA: TGTGCCAGCATGGGGACTAGCGGGGGTGATGAGCAGTTCTTC

J: TRBJ2-7
length: 12
size: -
D: TRBD1
V: TRBV27
CDR3: CASRDRANEQYF
DNA: TGTGCCAGCCGGGACAGGGCTAACGAGCAGTACTTC

J: TRBJ1-2
length: 14
size: few
D: -
V: TRBV9
CDR3: CASSQHQDSYGYTF
DNA: TGTGCCAGCAGCCAGCATCAGGACAGCTATGGCTACACCTTC

J: TRBJ2-7
length: 14
size: -
D: TRBD1
V: TRBV5-1
CDR3: CASSVRQGAYEQYF
DNA: TGCGCCAGCAGCGTCCGACAGGGGGCCTACGAGCAGTACTTC

J: TRBJ1-6
length: 15
size: -
D: TRBD1
V: TRBV7-6
CDR3: CASSLRDRGNSPLHF
DNA: TGTGCCAGCAGCTTACGGGACAGGGGGAATTCACCCCTCCACTTT

J: TRBJ1-2
length: 13
size: few
D: TRBD1
V: TRBV29-1
CDR3: CSDRQGPFYGYTF
DNA: TGCAGCGATCGACAGGGCCCGTTCTATGGCTACACCTTC

J: TRBJ1-4
length: 16
size: few
D: -
V: TRBV25-1
CDR3: CASSEAGAPTNEKLFF
DNA: TGTGCCAGCAGTGAAGCCGGGGCCCCAACTAATGAAAAACTGTTTTTT